Reported below is one TCR beta chain. Which antigen it targets is not known. Base qualities are not recorded, but no much larger clone differs from it by a single base. These data belong to a study of blood T cells in healthy people across ages (dated by TCRdb to 2013 to 2016). For context, the study as a whole: In model experiments, roughly one uniquely barcoded TCR beta cDNA molecule per two T cells was captured by template switching. Donors were grouped into four age groups: young (average approximately 15 years), middle-aged (over 35), aged (about 60) and long-lived (about 89). The study measured age-related changes in TCR beta repertoire diversity using deep sequencing normalized with unique cDNA molecular identifiers. The study analyzed two additional independent replicas of 1 million unique cDNA reads from the same blood draw for two donors, one aged 18 to 30 and one aged 80 or older. To avoid experimental bias, donors of different ages were randomly spread across the sequencing lanes.

The protocol used for the library was 5' RACE. A second PCR of about 6 to 11 cycles was performed with a sample-barcoded 5' primer and a J-beta primer mix. Each TCR beta cDNA molecule received a unique molecular identifier from a template-switch 5' adaptor carrying 12 random nucleotides. At least 2.5 million CDR3-containing paired-end reads were obtained from each sample. First-strand cDNA synthesis was performed from all RNA using the Mint cDNA synthesis kit, with priming by a TRBC-specific oligonucleotide. Following uracil-DNA glycosylase treatment, a first 18-cycle PCR with universal primers M1SS and BC2_uni_R was performed on all cDNA. In the paper's pipeline: Normalization of each sample was performed by random selection of 1 million high-quality reads, each carrying a distinct molecular identifier. Reads sharing molecular identifiers were discarded rather than binned into consensus sequences. CDR3 identification, clonotype clustering and error correction used MiTCR with a Q25 quality threshold and the strictest error-elimination algorithm. Lower-bound total TCR beta diversity was estimated with a nonparametric unseen species model using Euler transformation. TCRdb reworked the public reads: Q25 trimming with fastp, MiXCR clone assembly, productive beta chains retained. CDR3 protein duplicates are merged, each entry listing the most common genes and DNA. TCRdb, not the original authors, processed these V and J calls. This sample has approximately 2,000,000 distinct CDR3 sequences in its table, and roughly two fifths of those were observed once. Roughly 24% of the sample is held by the ten biggest clonotypes.

At the junction V is shortened by 0 bases and J by 0 bases, with 11 bases in between. From a lookup of the germline V gene (reference sequence), CDR1 and CDR2 are DFQATT and SNEGSKA. Spanning cysteine to phenylalanine, the CDR3 consists of 16 amino acids. The retained sequence is limited to the CDR3, 48 bases, with the frame set at the first base. Study-level results and caveats: Because the CMV infection status of the donors was unknown, age-related changes in expanded clonotypes may potentially have been confounded. Bulk unsorted PBMC profiling prevented conclusive comparison of naive and antigen-experienced compartments. A strong correlation was found between observed TCR beta diversity and the percentage of naive T cells measured by flow cytometry. As age increased, observed TCR beta diversity per million T cells dropped in a roughly linear way, and a significant reduction was already evident by age 40. Estimates of total diversity from one million sequenced T cells were regarded as lower bounds and underestimates. Compared with the aged group, more naive CD4+ T cells, fewer expanded clones and increased TCR diversity were shown by the long-lived group, suggesting age selection.

The approximately 39 donors, aged about 6 to 95 years, were systemically healthy Caucasian individuals from Russia. Each donor gave 8 to 10 milliliters of peripheral blood, drawn into EDTA-treated Vacutainer tubes. Ficoll-Paque density-gradient centrifugation was used to isolate PBMCs, with at least 7 million obtained per sample. Total RNA was extracted from PBMCs with Trizol reagent, with at least 5.5 micrograms obtained per sample. For every donor, flow cytometry on a PBMC aliquot measured the percentage of naive CD45RAhigh/CD27high T cells. The chain links TRBV20-1 with TRBJ2-2; there is no confident call for the D gene. The TCR sequence derives from a human donor in good health. Source material: blood. Read as DNA, the sequence is TGCAGTGCTAGAGAAGCGCGGACGGCGAACACCGGGGAGCTGTTTTTT. It is translated as CSAREARTANTGELFF.